These T cell receptor beta chains were read from a single sample in a study of T-cell memory formation after mild COVID-19. TCRdb passed the 5' RACE reads through MiXCR, listing each CDR3 protein once. This sample yields about 240,000 distinct CDR3 sequences, of which 8.5% to 9.5% are seen a single time; around 21% belongs to the top ten. What was sequenced was PBMCs or a T cell subset sorted from them (not recorded which). The receptors stem from a man in his late teens or twenties who had mild COVID-19 (a few samples of this study predate the infection). Cell type and time point are not known. CDR3s include the opening cysteine and the closing phenylalanine or tryptophan. The D gene is left open where the match is weak. Part of the rows lack a size; the others show once, few, many or a class for expanded clones.

NA	TRBJ1-2	many	TRBV6-4	14	TGTGCCAGCAGTGCCGAACAGGGAGGCTATGGCTACACCTTC	CASSAEQGGYGYTF
TRBD2	TRBJ2-3	many	TRBV7-9	15	TGTGCCAGCAGCTTACGGGACTATACCACAGATACGCAGTATTTT	CASSLRDYTTDTQYF
NA	TRBJ2-7	many	TRBV5-1	14	TGCGCCAGCACGAAAGGGCAGGGAGTGGGTGAGCAGTACTTC	CASTKGQGVGEQYF
TRBD2	TRBJ2-5	many	TRBV20-1	15	TGCAGTGCTAGAGATAACCTAGCGGTCCAAGAGACCCAGTACTTC	CSARDNLAVQETQYF
NA	TRBJ1-1	NA	TRBV7-9	14	TGTGCCAGCAGCCTAAATCCAGGGGACGCTGAAGCTTTCTTT	CASSLNPGDAEAFF
TRBD2	TRBJ2-1	few	TRBV9	14	TGTGCCAGCACTCCTAGCGGGGGGGTAAATGAGCAGTTCTTC	CASTPSGGVNEQFF
NA	TRBJ1-2	few	TRBV7-6	13	TGTGCCAGCAGCTTCTGGGATAACTATGGCTACACCTTC	CASSFWDNYGYTF
NA	TRBJ2-7	NA	TRBV27	16	TGTGCCAGCAGTCCGATAATCTTTCCACCTTCCTACGAGCAGTACTTC	CASSPIIFPPSYEQYF
NA	TRBJ1-2	NA	TRBV5-4	14	TGTGCCAGCAGCTCCGGGGAGACCCCCTATGGCTACACCTTC	CASSSGETPYGYTF
NA	TRBJ1-2	few	TRBV19	15	TGTGCCAGTAGATTTCCTTCCGGGACAAGCTATGGCTACACCTTC	CASRFPSGTSYGYTF
TRBD1	TRBJ2-5	NA	TRBV28	13	TGTGCCAGCAGGCCGACAGGGCCAGAGACCCAGTACTTC	CASRPTGPETQYF
TRBD1	TRBJ1-4	few	TRBV7-9	14	TGTGCCAGCAGCTCCGGGACAGGTTGGGAAAAACTGTTTTTT	CASSSGTGWEKLFF
NA	TRBJ1-1	few	TRBV6-1	12	TGTGCCAGCAGCGCATACCCAGGGGAAGCTTTCTTT	CASSAYPGEAFF
NA	TRBJ1-5	few	TRBV7-6	14	TGTGCCAGCAGCTTAGTTTCGGGGGGTCAGCCCCAGCATTTT	CASSLVSGGQPQHF
NA	TRBJ1-2	NA	TRBV4-3	15	TGCGCCAGCAGCCAATCTAGTCTGAGTGTGGGTGGCTACACCTTC	CASSQSSLSVGGYTF
NA	TRBJ1-3	few	TRBV7-2	14	TGTGCCAGCAGCTTAGTGGATAGGGGAAACACCATATATTTT	CASSLVDRGNTIYF
TRBD1	TRBJ1-5	few	TRBV6-5	14	TGTGCCAGCAGTCCGGGACAGGGGGCCGAGCCCCAGCATTTT	CASSPGQGAEPQHF
TRBD2	TRBJ2-5	few	TRBV18	15	TGTGCCAGCTCACCACAGCGGGGGGGCCGGGAGACCCAGTACTTC	CASSPQRGGRETQYF
NA	TRBJ1-2	few	TRBV6-2/TRBV6-3	11	TGTGCCAGCAGTACCTACAGTGACTACACCTTC	CASSTYSDYTF
NA	TRBJ2-6	NA	TRBV4-2	16	TGTGCCAGCAGCCAAGAAGCAGGGGACGGGGCCAACGTCCTGACTTTC	CASSQEAGDGANVLTF
NA	TRBJ2-1	many	TRBV7-8	11	TGTGCCAGCAGCCTGAGCTTTGAGCAGTTCTTC	CASSLSFEQFF
TRBD1	TRBJ2-2	NA	TRBV12-3/TRBV12-4	17	TGTGCCAGCAGTTTAGCTTCCGGGACAGCGAACACCGGGGAGCTGTTTTTT	CASSLASGTANTGELFF
TRBD1	TRBJ2-3	NA	TRBV30	16	TGTGCCTGGAGTGTAAGGCATACAGGGGAAGGAGATACGCAGTATTTT	CAWSVRHTGEGDTQYF
TRBD2	TRBJ2-7	NA	TRBV7-9	14	TGTGCCAGCCGGCGACTAGCGGGGGTAGGGGAGCAGTACTTC	CASRRLAGVGEQYF
NA	TRBJ2-6	NA	TRBV7-2	15	TGTGCCAGCAGCTTTCAGGGAGGTGGGGCCAACGTCCTGACTTTC	CASSFQGGGANVLTF
NA	TRBJ2-3	few	TRBV25-1	14	TGTGCCAGCAGCCCCAGTTCTGGGGTGGATACGCAGTATTTT	CASSPSSGVDTQYF
NA	TRBJ2-7	few	TRBV29-1	12	TGCAGCGTTGAAGTAGCCGATGACGAGCAGTACTTC	CSVEVADDEQYF
NA	TRBJ2-2	few	TRBV12-3/TRBV12-4	15	TGTGCCAGCAGCGCCAAATGGGTTCACACCGGGGAGCTGTTTTTT	CASSAKWVHTGELFF
NA	TRBJ2-5	NA	TRBV7-2	16	TGTGCCAGCAGCTACCGGGACTCCCTGTACCAAGAGACCCAGTACTTC	CASSYRDSLYQETQYF